A selection of T cell receptor beta chains follows, all from one sample in a study of blood T cell repertoires in COVID-19. Assay: immunoSEQ multiplex PCR; the TCRdb copy retains only in-frame clones and omits some. The sample carries roughly 300,000 clones, 90% recorded once. Sequenced input: PBMCs or T cells enriched from blood (not recorded which). All receptors come from a woman aged 25 to 39 who had recovered from COVID-19. CDR3s include the opening cysteine and the closing phenylalanine or tryptophan. The D gene is left open where the match is weak. Only part of the rows carry a size: once, few, many, or a class if the clone is expanded.

J gene	clone size	V gene	D gene	CDR3 DNA	CDR3 protein
TRBJ2-1	NA	TRBV7-9	NA	TGTGCCAGCAGTCAACTCGACAATGAGCAGTTCTTC	CASSQLDNEQFF
TRBJ2-2	NA	TRBV15	NA	TGTGCCACCAGCAGAGATCCGGTGGCCGGGGAGCTGTTTTTT	CATSRDPVAGELFF
TRBJ2-1	NA	TRBV6-1	TRBD1	TGTGCCAGCAGTGAGGATCAGGGGGCGTATTACAATGAGCAGTTCTTC	CASSEDQGAYYNEQFF
TRBJ2-3	NA	TRBV28	TRBD2	TGTGCCAGCAGTTTATACTTTGGGAGCGGGAGTTTCAGCACAGATACGCAGTATTTT	CASSLYFGSGSFSTDTQYF
TRBJ1-5	NA	TRBV6-2/TRBV6-3	TRBD1	TGTGCCAGCAGTAACCGACAGGGGGGAGACAATCAGCCCCAGCATTTT	CASSNRQGGDNQPQHF
TRBJ1-6	NA	TRBV9	NA	TGTGCCAGCAGCGTAGGGACAGCGAACAATTCACCCCTCCACTTT	CASSVGTANNSPLHF
TRBJ1-1	NA	TRBV19	NA	TGTGCCAGTAGTGAATGGGCGAAGAACACTGAAGCTTTCTTT	CASSEWAKNTEAFF
TRBJ1-3	NA	TRBV2	NA	TGTGCCAGCAATTCAGGACAAACTGGAAACACCATATATTTT	CASNSGQTGNTIYF
TRBJ2-5	NA	TRBV5-4	TRBD1	TGTGCCAGCAGCTTGGTAGGACAGGGGGAAGAGACCCAGTACTTC	CASSLVGQGEETQYF
TRBJ1-1	NA	TRBV7-8	NA	TGTGCCAGCAGCATGGGGGGTTACACTGAAGCTTTCTTT	CASSMGGYTEAFF
TRBJ2-7	NA	TRBV6-5	NA	TGTGCCAGCAGAACTACAGGGACCGAGCAGTACTTC	CASRTTGTEQYF
TRBJ1-5	NA	TRBV7-2	TRBD1	TGTGCCAGCAGCGTCTCAGGGGGAGTTCAGCCCCAGCATTTT	CASSVSGGVQPQHF
TRBJ2-2	NA	TRBV5-6	NA	TGTGCCAGCAGCTTGAACTTACTAAACACCGGGGAGCTGTTTTTT	CASSLNLLNTGELFF
TRBJ2-1	NA	TRBV29-1	NA	TGCAGCGTTCGAATGGCCAATGAGCAGTTCTTC	CSVRMANEQFF
TRBJ1-1	NA	TRBV10-2	TRBD1	TGCGCCAGCAGAATAGGGACAGGGCAAACTGAAGCTTTCTTT	CASRIGTGQTEAFF
TRBJ1-5	NA	TRBV30	NA	TGTGCCTGGAGTGTAGGGCAGGACTACTATAGCAATCAGCCCCAGCATTTT	CAWSVGQDYYSNQPQHF
TRBJ2-3	NA	TRBV10-1	NA	TGCGCCAGCAGCCACTTAAACACAGATACGCAGTATTTT	CASSHLNTDTQYF
TRBJ2-7	NA	TRBV28	NA	TGTGCCAGCAGTAGGACAGCCTCCTACGAGCAGTACTTC	CASSRTASYEQYF
TRBJ2-2	NA	TRBV7-2	NA	TGTGCCAGCAGCTATTCTAACAGACACGCGAACACCGGGGAGCTGTTTTTT	CASSYSNRHANTGELFF
TRBJ2-7	once	TRBV29-1	TRBD2	TGCAGCGTTGAGGAGTTAATGCGGGAGGGCCCCGAGCAGTACTTC	CSVEELMREGPEQYF
TRBJ1-3	NA	TRBV6-6	TRBD1	TGTGCCAGCAGTTACACCAGGACAGGGACTGGAAACACCATATATTTT	CASSYTRTGTGNTIYF
TRBJ1-2	NA	TRBV28	NA	TGTGCCAGCAGTCTCAGCAGGGGACGCCTTAGTGGCTACACCTTC	CASSLSRGRLSGYTF
TRBJ2-1	once	TRBV28	NA	TGTGCCAGCAGTTTGGTTAGCGGTCCTGCGGGTGAGCAGTTCTTC	CASSLVSGPAGEQFF
TRBJ2-5	NA	TRBV5-1	TRBD2	TGCGCCAGCTACAGCGGGATTGAGACCCAGTACTTC	CASYSGIETQYF
TRBJ1-1	NA	TRBV18	NA	TGTGCCAGCTCGCGCGTACAGACAGGAGAAGCTTTCTTT	CASSRVQTGEAFF
TRBJ1-5	NA	TRBV6-5	NA	TGTGCCAGCAGCAAGAATCGGGGGTCCCTTGGACCCCAGCATTTT	CASSKNRGSLGPQHF
TRBJ2-3	NA	TRBV9	TRBD1	TGTGCCAGCAGCCCACGGACAGGGACCACAGATACGCAGTATTTT	CASSPRTGTTDTQYF
TRBJ1-1	NA	TRBV20-1	TRBD1	TGCAGGAGACAGGGGGCTGAAGCTTTCTTT	CRRQGAEAFF
TRBJ2-1	NA	TRBV28	TRBD2	TGTGCCAGCAGTTTCTGGGCGCGAGCGGGAGCAGGCGATGAGCAGTTCTTC	CASSFWARAGAGDEQFF
TRBJ1-4	few	TRBV28	NA	TGTGCCAGCAGTTTAAGGAGGCAAAAACTGTTTTTT	CASSLRRQKLFF
TRBJ2-3	NA	TRBV27	NA	TGTGCCAGCAGTTTAGCGGGCCTAAGCGCAGATACGCAGTATTTT	CASSLAGLSADTQYF
TRBJ1-4	once	TRBV28	TRBD1	TGTGCCAGCAGGTGGGACAGGGGAAGCGGAAAACTGTTTTTT	CASRWDRGSGKLFF
TRBJ2-7	NA	TRBV6-2/TRBV6-3	TRBD2	TGTGCCAGCAGTTACCCCCGGCGGGAGCACGACGAGCAGTACTTC	CASSYPRREHDEQYF
TRBJ2-7	NA	TRBV6-5	TRBD2	TGTGCCAGCAGTTGGGGTAGCGGGGACCCCTACGAGCAGTACTTC	CASSWGSGDPYEQYF
TRBJ1-1	NA	TRBV7-9	TRBD1	TGTGCCAGCAGCTTAGCGGGACAGACCACTGAAGCTTTCTTT	CASSLAGQTTEAFF
TRBJ1-1	NA	TRBV14	TRBD1	TGTGCCAGCAGCCAAGTGACAGGGCGTACTGAAGCTTTCTTT	CASSQVTGRTEAFF
TRBJ2-1	NA	TRBV5-6	TRBD2	TGTGCCAGCAGCTTTAGGGCTCTAGCGGTCTACAATGAGCAGTTCTTC	CASSFRALAVYNEQFF
TRBJ1-2	NA	TRBV19	NA	TGTGCCAGTAGTATGAGGACATACTATGGCTACACCTTC	CASSMRTYYGYTF
TRBJ1-6	NA	TRBV14	NA	TGTGCCAGCAGCCGAATGCGGGTAGTAACAGGGTCTTCACCCCTCCACTTT	CASSRMRVVTGSSPLHF
TRBJ2-1	NA	TRBV18	TRBD2	TGTGCCAGCTCACCAAAGACTAGCGGGAGCTCCTACAATGAGCAGTTCTTC	CASSPKTSGSSYNEQFF
TRBJ2-2	NA	TRBV9	TRBD2	TGTGCCAGCAGCGGGACTAGCGGGAGACACGGGGAGCTGTTTTTT	CASSGTSGRHGELFF
TRBJ2-3	NA	TRBV29-1	TRBD2	TGCAGCGTTGAAACGGGGGGAAGCACAGATACGCAGTATTTT	CSVETGGSTDTQYF
TRBJ1-2	NA	TRBV25-1	NA	TGTGCCAGCAGTGAAATAGGGGGAACTGGCTACACCTTC	CASSEIGGTGYTF
TRBJ1-4	NA	TRBV30	NA	TGTGCCTGGCGCGTAGCCGACAGATCTAATGAAAAACTGTTTTTT	CAWRVADRSNEKLFF
TRBJ1-2	NA	TRBV5-1	NA	TGCGCCAGCAGCTTGGTGCAGGGAAGGGATGGCTACACCTTC	CASSLVQGRDGYTF
TRBJ2-7	NA	TRBV5-1	NA	TGCGCCAGCAGCCGAAGTGGTGCTAGCGCGCACGAGCAGTACTTC	CASSRSGASAHEQYF